The rows below give T cell receptor beta chains drawn from one sample of a study of T cells in Graves' hyperthyroidism and ophthalmopathy. One entry per CDR3 protein results from TCRdb running MiXCR on the multiplex PCR reads. The profile shows around 600,000 distinct CDR3 sequences, 16% of them singletons. Sequenced sample: blood. The origin of the receptors is a woman aged 40-49 years with Graves' ophthalmopathy. Both conserved end residues are part of each CDR3. D genes are given only for firm matches. The size of a clone is reported for some rows only, either as once, few or many, or as a class for expanded clones.

cdr3_nt cdr3_aa v_call clone_size j_call d_call
TGTGCCAGCAGCCGGCGACTACTAGCGGGGGGAGATACGCAGTATTTT CASSRRLLAGGDTQYF TRBV28 many TRBJ2-3 TRBD2
TGTGCCAGCAGCGAGGGAAAAAGCTCCTACGAGCAGTACTTC CASSEGKSSYEQYF TRBV11-2 many TRBJ2-7 -
TGCGCCAGCAGCCAAAGCGAGGCAGATACGCAGTATTTT CASSQSEADTQYF TRBV4-1 - TRBJ2-3 -
TGTGCCAGCAGGGCTCTAGCGGAAGCGAATGAGCAGTTCTTC CASRALAEANEQFF TRBV6-1 - TRBJ2-1 TRBD2
TGTGCCAGCCGCGCCACCGGGACTAGCTGGCCAGATACGCAGTATTTT CASRATGTSWPDTQYF TRBV2 many TRBJ2-3 TRBD2
TGTGCCAGCAGTGGAATGTCTTCCGGCGGTGAGCAGTTCTTC CASSGMSSGGEQFF TRBV6-1 many TRBJ2-1 -
TGTGCCAGCAGGGCCAGAGATGGGGGCGAGACCCAGTACTTC CASRARDGGETQYF TRBV12-3/TRBV12-4 many TRBJ2-5 -
TGCGCCAGCAAAAGGGGTGATAGCGGGGATCTCAATGAGCAGTTCTTC CASKRGDSGDLNEQFF TRBV5-1 - TRBJ2-1 TRBD2
TGTGCCAGCAGACTTGAGGTCGCGGGGAACGCCGGGGAGCTGTTTTTT CASRLEVAGNAGELFF TRBV28 few TRBJ2-2 -
TGTGCCAGCAGTTTCGGCGGGAGATACCAAGAGACCCAGTACTTC CASSFGGRYQETQYF TRBV12-3/TRBV12-4 many TRBJ2-5 TRBD2
TGCAGTGCTAGTCGTGGTGGCAACACAGATACGCAGTATTTT CSASRGGNTDTQYF TRBV20-1 - TRBJ2-3 -
TGCAGTGCTAGAATGGCCTCCATGAACACTGAAGCTTTCTTT CSARMASMNTEAFF TRBV20-1 - TRBJ1-1 -
TGTGCCAGCAGCTTGTTTATGGTGGGAGTTGGCTACACCTTC CASSLFMVGVGYTF TRBV5-6 - TRBJ1-2 -
TGCGCCAGCAGCTTGACGGTAAACAGAAACACTGAAGCTTTCTTT CASSLTVNRNTEAFF TRBV5-1 - TRBJ1-1 -
TGTGCCACCAGTGATGCGAACAGGGATACCGGGGAGCTGTTTTTT CATSDANRDTGELFF TRBV24-1 - TRBJ2-2 -
TGCAGCTTACAGGGGGCCGGCGGGGAGCTGTTTTTT CSLQGAGGELFF TRBV29-1 few TRBJ2-2 TRBD1
TGTGCCAGCAGCCAACTCAAGCAGCAGTTCTTC CASSQLKQQFF TRBV3-1 few TRBJ2-1 -
TGTGCCAGCAGTCTAGCCGGGACAGTCACCTACGAGCAGTACTTC CASSLAGTVTYEQYF TRBV11-1 many TRBJ2-7 TRBD1
TGTGCCACCAAGTCGGCAGGGAACACTGAAGCTTTCTTT CATKSAGNTEAFF TRBV7-9 many TRBJ1-1 -
TGTGCCAGTAGTATCGGTTTCAGGGTGGGCAATCAGCCCCAGCATTTT CASSIGFRVGNQPQHF TRBV19 - TRBJ1-5 -
TGTGCCAGCGGGCGAACGGGAGAGACCCAGTACTTC CASGRTGETQYF TRBV7-9 - TRBJ2-5 -
TGTGCCAGCAGTTCTAGAGTCGGCGAGCATTTT CASSSRVGEHF TRBV6-9 - TRBJ1-5 -
TGTGCCAGCAGTAGCGGGGGCTCCTACGAGCAGTACTTC CASSSGGSYEQYF TRBV28 many TRBJ2-7 TRBD2
TGTGCCAGCAGCTCCGGGACATACACAGATACGCAGTATTTT CASSSGTYTDTQYF TRBV28 many TRBJ2-3 -
TGTGCCAGCAGAACGGAGGAGGGGACGGGCTACACCTTC CASRTEEGTGYTF TRBV2 many TRBJ1-2 -
TGTGCCAGCAGATCTAGCGGGAGGCCCCACAATGAGCAGTTCTTC CASRSSGRPHNEQFF TRBV12-3/TRBV12-4 many TRBJ2-1 TRBD2
TGTGCCAGCTCCGTTGGGGGCGAGATTAGTCAGCCCCAGCATTTT CASSVGGEISQPQHF TRBV2 many TRBJ1-5 -
TGTGCCAGCAGCGAATGGGTAGGGGGACGGACTGAAGCTTTCTTT CASSEWVGGRTEAFF TRBV3-1 many TRBJ1-1 -
TGTGCCAGTAGTCCCCTTCGGGCCTCCTCAGGGGCCAACGTCCTGACTTTC CASSPLRASSGANVLTF TRBV19 - TRBJ2-6 -
TGTGCCAGCAGTTTCCCAGCACAGGGTTTGCCCTACAATGAGCAGTTCTTC CASSFPAQGLPYNEQFF TRBV12-3/TRBV12-4 many TRBJ2-1 -
TGTGCCAGCAGATTAATCGACTCGGATGTAAATTCACCCCTCCACTTT CASRLIDSDVNSPLHF TRBV6-5 - TRBJ1-6 -
TGTGCCAGCACCCGGACTAGCTCGAACACCGGGGAGCTGTTTTTT CASTRTSSNTGELFF TRBV4-2 - TRBJ2-2 TRBD2
TGCAGTGCCCCGCAGGAGGAGTCCTACAATGAGCAGTTCTTC CSAPQEESYNEQFF TRBV20-1 - TRBJ2-1 -
TGTGCCAGCAGCTTAGGTGGCTACACCTTC CASSLGGYTF TRBV2 many TRBJ1-2 -
TGTGCCAGCAGCACAAGGGGCCAGTTGGAGGACATTCAGTACTTC CASSTRGQLEDIQYF TRBV9 - TRBJ2-4 -
TGTGCCAGCAGCTTATTGGGTGGGGCGGGGCAGTTCTTC CASSLLGGAGQFF TRBV7-3 few TRBJ2-1 -
TGCGCCAGCAGCTTGGCCCTAGGGGACGAGCAGTACTTC CASSLALGDEQYF TRBV5-1 - TRBJ2-7 -
TGCGCCAGCAGCCCGGTGGTGAGGGACGAGCAGTACTTC CASSPVVRDEQYF TRBV5-1 many TRBJ2-7 -
TGTGCCAGCAGCCAAGGCAGGGTTGGCGGCTACACCTTC CASSQGRVGGYTF TRBV3-1 many TRBJ1-2 -
TGTGCCAGCAGCTCCCGGGACAGGTACACTGAAGCTTTCTTT CASSSRDRYTEAFF TRBV11-3 - TRBJ1-1 TRBD1
TGTGCCAGCAGCCCAAGGTCGGGGGCCTCCTACAATGAGCAGTTCTTC CASSPRSGASYNEQFF TRBV7-9 few TRBJ2-1 -
TGTGGGGGACTAGCGGATAACAATGAGCAGTTCTTC CGGLADNNEQFF TRBV12-5 - TRBJ2-1 TRBD2
TGTGCCACCAGCAGACCCGGGGCAAGAGCCGGGGAGCTGTTTTTT CATSRPGARAGELFF TRBV15 - TRBJ2-2 -